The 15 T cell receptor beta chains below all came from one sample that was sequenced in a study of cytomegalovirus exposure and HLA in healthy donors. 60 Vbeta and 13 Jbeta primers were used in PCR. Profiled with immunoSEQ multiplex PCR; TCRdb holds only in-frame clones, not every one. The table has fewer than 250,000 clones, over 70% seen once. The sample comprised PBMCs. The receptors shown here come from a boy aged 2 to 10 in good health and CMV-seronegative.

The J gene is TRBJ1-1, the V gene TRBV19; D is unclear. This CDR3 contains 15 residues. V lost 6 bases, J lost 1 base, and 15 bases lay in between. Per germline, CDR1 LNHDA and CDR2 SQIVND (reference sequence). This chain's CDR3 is CASSRQANGNTEAFF. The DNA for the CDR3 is TGTGCCAGTAGCAGGCAGGCGAACGGGAACACTGAAGCTTTCTTT.

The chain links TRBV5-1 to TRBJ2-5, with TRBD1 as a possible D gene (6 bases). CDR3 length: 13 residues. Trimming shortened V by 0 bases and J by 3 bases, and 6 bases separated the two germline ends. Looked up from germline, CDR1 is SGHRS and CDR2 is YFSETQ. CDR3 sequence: CASSLDREETQYF. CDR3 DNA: TGCGCCAGCAGCTTGGACAGGGAAGAGACCCAGTACTTC.

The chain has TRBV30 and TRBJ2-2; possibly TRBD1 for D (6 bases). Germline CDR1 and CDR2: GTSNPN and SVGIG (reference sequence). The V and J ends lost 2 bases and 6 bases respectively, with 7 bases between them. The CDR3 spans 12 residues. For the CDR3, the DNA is TGTGCCTGGAGTCAGGGGTCCGGGGAGCTGTTTTTT. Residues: CAWSQGSGELFF.

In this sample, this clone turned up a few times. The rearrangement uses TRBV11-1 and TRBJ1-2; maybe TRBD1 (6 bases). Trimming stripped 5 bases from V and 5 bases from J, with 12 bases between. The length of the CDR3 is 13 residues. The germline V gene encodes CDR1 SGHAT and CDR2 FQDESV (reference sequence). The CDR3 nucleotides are TGTGCCAGCAGCCCAAGGACAGCTTATGGCTACACCTTC. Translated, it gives CASSPRTAYGYTF. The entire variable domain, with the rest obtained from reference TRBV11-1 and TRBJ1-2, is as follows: EAEVAQSPRYKITEKSQAVAFWCDPISGHATLYWYRQILGQGPELLVQFQDESVVDDSQLPKDRFSAERLKGVDSTLKIQPAELGDSAMYLCASSPRTAYGYTFGSGTRLTVV.

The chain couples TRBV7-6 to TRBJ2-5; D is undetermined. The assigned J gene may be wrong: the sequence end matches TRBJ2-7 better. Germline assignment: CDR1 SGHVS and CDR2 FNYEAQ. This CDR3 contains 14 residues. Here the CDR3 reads CASSLAGSTYEQYF. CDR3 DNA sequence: TGTGCCAGCAGCTTAGCCGGGTCGACCTACGAGCAGTACTTC.

CDR3 protein: CASSQRGTPLTYEQYF. CDR3 DNA sequence: TGTGCCAGCTCACAGCGGGGGACACCCCTCACCTACGAGCAGTACTTC. The rearrangement uses TRBV18 and TRBJ2-7, with TRBD2 identical over 8 bases. J lost 2 bases, V lost 4 bases, and 10 bases had no gene match. This CDR3 contains 16 residues. Germline CDR1 and CDR2: KGHSH and LQKENI.

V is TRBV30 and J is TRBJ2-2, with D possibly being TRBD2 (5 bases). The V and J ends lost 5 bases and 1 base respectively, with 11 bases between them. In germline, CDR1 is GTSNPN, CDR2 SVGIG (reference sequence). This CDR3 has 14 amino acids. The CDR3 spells CAWATGENTGELFF. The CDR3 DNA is TGTGCCTGGGCCACCGGGGAGAACACCGGGGAGCTGTTTTTT.

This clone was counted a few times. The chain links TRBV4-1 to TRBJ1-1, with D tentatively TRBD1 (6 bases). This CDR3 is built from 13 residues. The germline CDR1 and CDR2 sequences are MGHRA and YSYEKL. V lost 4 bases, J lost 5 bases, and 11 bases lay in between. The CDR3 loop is CASSPPRGTEAFF. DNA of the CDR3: TGCGCCAGCAGCCCCCCCAGGGGAACTGAAGCTTTCTTT.

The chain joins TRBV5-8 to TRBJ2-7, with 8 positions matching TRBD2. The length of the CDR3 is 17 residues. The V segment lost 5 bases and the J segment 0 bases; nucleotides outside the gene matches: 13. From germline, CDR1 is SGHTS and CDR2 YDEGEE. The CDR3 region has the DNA TGTGCCAGCAGTGACTATGAAAGCGGGAGCGGCTCCTACGAGCAGTACTTC. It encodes CASSDYESGSGSYEQYF.

CDR3 sequence: CASSTGLAGYEQYF. The CDR3, as DNA: TGCGCCAGCAGCACAGGACTAGCGGGCTACGAGCAGTACTTC. The chain employs TRBV5-1 and TRBJ2-5, with 11 bases fitting TRBD2. The end of the DNA is better explained by TRBJ2-7, so the J call may be wrong. Germline V lookup: CDR1 SGHRS, CDR2 YFSETQ. This CDR3 spans 14 amino acids.

The CDR3 loop reads CATRGAEYEQYF. The CDR3, as DNA: TGTGCCACTCGGGGGGCAGAATACGAGCAGTACTTC. The chain is built from TRBV19 and TRBJ2-7, with TRBD2 as a possible D gene (7 bases). The V end was cut by 10 bases, the J end by 4 bases, with 14 bases between. In germline, CDR1 is LNHDA, CDR2 SQIVND (reference sequence). This CDR3 spans 12 amino acids.

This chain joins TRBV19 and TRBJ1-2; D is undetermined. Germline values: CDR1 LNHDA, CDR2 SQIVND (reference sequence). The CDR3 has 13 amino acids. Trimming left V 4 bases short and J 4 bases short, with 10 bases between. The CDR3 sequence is CASSTDSRYGYTF. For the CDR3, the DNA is TGTGCCAGTAGTACGGACTCTCGCTATGGCTACACCTTC.

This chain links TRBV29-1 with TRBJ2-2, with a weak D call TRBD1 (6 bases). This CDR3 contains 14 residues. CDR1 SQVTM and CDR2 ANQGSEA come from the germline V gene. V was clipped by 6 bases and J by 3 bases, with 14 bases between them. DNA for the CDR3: TGCAGCGTCGTGCAGTCAGGGGACACCGGGGAGCTGTTTTTT. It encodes CSVVQSGDTGELFF.

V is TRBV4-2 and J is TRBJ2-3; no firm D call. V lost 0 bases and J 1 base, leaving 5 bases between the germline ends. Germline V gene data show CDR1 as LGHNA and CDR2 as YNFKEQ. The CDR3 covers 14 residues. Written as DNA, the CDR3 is TGTGCCAGCAGCCAAGATCTAGGCACAGATACGCAGTATTTT. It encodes CASSQDLGTDTQYF.

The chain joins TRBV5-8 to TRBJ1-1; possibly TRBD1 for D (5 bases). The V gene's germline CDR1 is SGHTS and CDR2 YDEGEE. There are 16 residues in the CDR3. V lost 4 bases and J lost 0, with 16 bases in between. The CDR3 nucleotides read TGTGCCAGCAGCCCCGGTAGACGGGGGATGAACACTGAAGCTTTCTTT. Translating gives CASSPGRRGMNTEAFF.